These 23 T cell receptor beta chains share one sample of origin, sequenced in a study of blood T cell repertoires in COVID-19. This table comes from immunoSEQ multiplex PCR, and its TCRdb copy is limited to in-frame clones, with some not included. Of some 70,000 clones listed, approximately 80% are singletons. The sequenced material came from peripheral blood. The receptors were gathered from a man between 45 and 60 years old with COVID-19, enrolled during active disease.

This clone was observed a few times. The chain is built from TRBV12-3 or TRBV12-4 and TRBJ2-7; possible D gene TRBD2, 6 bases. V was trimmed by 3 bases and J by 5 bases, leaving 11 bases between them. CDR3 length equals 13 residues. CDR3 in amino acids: CASSFHGGDEQYF. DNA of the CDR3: TGTGCCAGCAGTTTCCACGGCGGGGACGAGCAGTACTTC.

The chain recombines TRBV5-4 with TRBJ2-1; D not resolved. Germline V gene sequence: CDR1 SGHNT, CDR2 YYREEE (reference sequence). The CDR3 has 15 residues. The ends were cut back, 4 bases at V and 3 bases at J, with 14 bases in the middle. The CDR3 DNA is TGTGCCAGCAGCCGCAATGAAGGAGTCTACAATGAGCAGTTCTTC. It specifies CASSRNEGVYNEQFF.

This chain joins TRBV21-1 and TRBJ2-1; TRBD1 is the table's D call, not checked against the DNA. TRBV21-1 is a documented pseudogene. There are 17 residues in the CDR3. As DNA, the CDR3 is TGTGCCAGCAGTCCTGGGGACAGGGGGAAGTTCTACAATGAGCAGTTCTTC. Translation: CASSPGDRGKFYNEQFF.

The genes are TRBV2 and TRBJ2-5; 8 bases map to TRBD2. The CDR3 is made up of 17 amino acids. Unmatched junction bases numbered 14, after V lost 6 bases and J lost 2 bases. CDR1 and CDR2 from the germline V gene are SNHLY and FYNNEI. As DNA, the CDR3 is TGTGCCAGCAGGAGGGGTGGCGGGGGGTTTCCTCAAGAGACCCAGTACTTC. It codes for CASRRGGGGFPQETQYF.

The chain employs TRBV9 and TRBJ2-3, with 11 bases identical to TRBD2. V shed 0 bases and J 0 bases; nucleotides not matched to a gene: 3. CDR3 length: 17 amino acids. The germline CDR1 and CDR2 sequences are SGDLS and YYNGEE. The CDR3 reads CASSVELAGASTDTQYF. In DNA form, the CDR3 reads TGTGCCAGCAGCGTAGAACTAGCGGGGGCCAGCACAGATACGCAGTATTTT.

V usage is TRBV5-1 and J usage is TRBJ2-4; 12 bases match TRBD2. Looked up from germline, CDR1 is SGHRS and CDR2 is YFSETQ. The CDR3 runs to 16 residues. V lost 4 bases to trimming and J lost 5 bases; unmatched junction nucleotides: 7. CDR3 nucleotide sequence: TGCGCCAGCAGCCTCACTAGCGGGGGGAGTCAAAACATTCAGTACTTC. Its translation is CASSLTSGGSQNIQYF.

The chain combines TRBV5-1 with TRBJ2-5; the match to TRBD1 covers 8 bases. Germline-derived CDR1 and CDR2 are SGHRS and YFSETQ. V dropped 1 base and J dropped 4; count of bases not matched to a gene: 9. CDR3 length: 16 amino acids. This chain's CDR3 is CASSLSSQGARETQYF. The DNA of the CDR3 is TGCGCCAGCAGCTTGAGCAGTCAGGGGGCAAGAGAGACCCAGTACTTC.

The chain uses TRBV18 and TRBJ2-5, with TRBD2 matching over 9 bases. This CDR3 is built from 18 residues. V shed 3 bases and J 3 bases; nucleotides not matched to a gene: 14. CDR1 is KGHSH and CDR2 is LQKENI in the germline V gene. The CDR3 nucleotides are TGTGCCAGCTCACCGGTGGCGGGGGGGCTTCGGGGAGAAGAGACCCAGTACTTC. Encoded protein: CASSPVAGGLRGEETQYF. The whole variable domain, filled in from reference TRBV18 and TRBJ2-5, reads NAGVMQNPRHLVRRRGQEARLRCSPMKGHSHVYWYRQLPEEGLKFMVYLQKENIIDESGMPKERFSAEFPKEGPSILRIQQVVRGDSAAYFCASSPVAGGLRGEETQYFGPGTRLLVL.

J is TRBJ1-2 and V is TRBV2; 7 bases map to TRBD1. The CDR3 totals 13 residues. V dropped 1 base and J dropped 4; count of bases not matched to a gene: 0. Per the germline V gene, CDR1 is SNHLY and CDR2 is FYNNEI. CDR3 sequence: CASSEGDSYGYTF. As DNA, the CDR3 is TGTGCCAGCAGTGAAGGGGACAGCTATGGCTACACCTTC.

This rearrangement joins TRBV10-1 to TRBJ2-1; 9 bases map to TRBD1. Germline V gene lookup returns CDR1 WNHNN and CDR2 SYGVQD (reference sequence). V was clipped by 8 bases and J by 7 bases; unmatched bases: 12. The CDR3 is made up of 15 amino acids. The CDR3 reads CASGSRTGVGNEQFF. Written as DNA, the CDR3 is TGCGCCAGCGGTAGTCGGACAGGGGTGGGGAATGAGCAGTTCTTC.

The CDR3: CASSLRGSYEQYF. The CDR3 bases are TGTGCCAGCAGCTTAAGGGGATCCTACGAGCAGTACTTC. The V gene is TRBV7-8, the J gene TRBJ2-7; TRBD1 is a possible D gene (5 bases). Germline V gene data show CDR1 as SGHVS and CDR2 as FQNEAQ. Trimming shortened V by 2 bases and J by 1 base, and 6 bases separated the two germline ends. The CDR3 is 13 residues long.

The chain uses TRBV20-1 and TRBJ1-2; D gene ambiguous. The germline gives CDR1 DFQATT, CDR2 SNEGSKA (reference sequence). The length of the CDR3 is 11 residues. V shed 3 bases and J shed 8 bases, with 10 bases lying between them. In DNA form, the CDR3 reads TGCAGTGCTAGGATAGGGAGGGGCTACACCTTC. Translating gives CSARIGRGYTF.

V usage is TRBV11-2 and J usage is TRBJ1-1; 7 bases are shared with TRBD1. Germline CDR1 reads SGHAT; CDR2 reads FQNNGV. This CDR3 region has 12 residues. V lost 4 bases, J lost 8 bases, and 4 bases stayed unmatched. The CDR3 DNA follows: TGTGCCAGCAGCTCCGGGACAGAAGAAGCTTTCTTT. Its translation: CASSSGTEEAFF.

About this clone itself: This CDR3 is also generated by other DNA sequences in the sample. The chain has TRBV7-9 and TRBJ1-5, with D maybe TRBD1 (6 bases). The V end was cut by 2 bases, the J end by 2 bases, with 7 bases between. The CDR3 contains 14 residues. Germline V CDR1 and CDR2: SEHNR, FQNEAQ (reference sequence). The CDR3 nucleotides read TGTGCCAGCAGCTTATCAGGGGGCAATCAGCCCCAGCATTTT. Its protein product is CASSLSGGNQPQHF.

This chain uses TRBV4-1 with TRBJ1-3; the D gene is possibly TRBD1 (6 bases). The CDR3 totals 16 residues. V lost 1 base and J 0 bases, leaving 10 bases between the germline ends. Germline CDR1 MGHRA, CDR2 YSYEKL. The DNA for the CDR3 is TGCGCCAGCAGCCAAGTTACAGGGCCCTCTGGAAACACCATATATTTT. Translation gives CASSQVTGPSGNTIYF.

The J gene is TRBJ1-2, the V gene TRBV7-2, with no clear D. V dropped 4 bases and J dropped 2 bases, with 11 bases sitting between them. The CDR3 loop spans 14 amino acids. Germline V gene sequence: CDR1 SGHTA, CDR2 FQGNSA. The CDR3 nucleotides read TGTGCCAGCAGCTATGACGGAGGGAACTATGGCTACACCTTC. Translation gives CASSYDGGNYGYTF.

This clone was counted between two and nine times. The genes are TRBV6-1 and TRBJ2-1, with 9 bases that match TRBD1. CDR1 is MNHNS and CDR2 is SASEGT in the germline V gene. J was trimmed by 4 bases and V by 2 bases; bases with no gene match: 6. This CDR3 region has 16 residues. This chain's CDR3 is CASSEWGQGYYNEQFF. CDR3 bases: TGTGCCAGCAGTGAATGGGGACAGGGATATTACAATGAGCAGTTCTTC.

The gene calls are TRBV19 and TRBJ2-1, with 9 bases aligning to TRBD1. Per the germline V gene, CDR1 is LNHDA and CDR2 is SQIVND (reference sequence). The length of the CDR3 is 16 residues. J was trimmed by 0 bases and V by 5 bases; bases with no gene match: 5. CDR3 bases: TGTGCCAGTAGTGACAGGGGGGGTTTCTCCTACAATGAGCAGTTCTTC. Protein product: CASSDRGGFSYNEQFF.

CDR3 loop: CASSPGLATNTGELFF. CDR3 DNA: TGTGCCAGCAGCCCGGGACTAGCGACCAACACCGGGGAGCTGTTTTTT. The J gene is TRBJ2-2, the V gene TRBV7-6; 10 bases fit TRBD2. CDR3 size: 16 residues. With 5 bases clipped from V and 2 bases from J, the junction kept 5 bases outside the gene matches. Germline CDR1 is SGHVS and CDR2 is FNYEAQ.

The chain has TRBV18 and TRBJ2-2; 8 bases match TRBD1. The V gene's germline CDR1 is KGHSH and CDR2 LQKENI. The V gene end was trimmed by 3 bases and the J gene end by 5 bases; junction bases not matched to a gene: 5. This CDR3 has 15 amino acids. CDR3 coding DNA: TGTGCCAGCTCACCTCGGACAGGGCTGACCGGGGAGCTGTTTTTT. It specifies CASSPRTGLTGELFF.

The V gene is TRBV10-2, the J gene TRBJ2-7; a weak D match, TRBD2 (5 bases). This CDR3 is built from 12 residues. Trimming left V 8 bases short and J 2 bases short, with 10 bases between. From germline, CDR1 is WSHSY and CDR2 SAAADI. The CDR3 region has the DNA TGCGCCAGCTCAGGACTCGCCTACGAGCAGTACTTC. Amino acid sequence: CASSGLAYEQYF.

In DNA form, the CDR3 reads TGTGCCAGCATGGGCCGGCGGGGGGGCGACGAGACCCAGTACTTC. Protein: CASMGRRGGDETQYF. This rearrangement joins TRBV6-6 to TRBJ2-5, with TRBD2 identical over 9 bases. CDR3 length: 15 amino acids. Germline values: CDR1 MNHNY, CDR2 SVGAGI (reference sequence). With V trimmed by 7 bases and J by 5 bases, 11 bases remained unmatched.

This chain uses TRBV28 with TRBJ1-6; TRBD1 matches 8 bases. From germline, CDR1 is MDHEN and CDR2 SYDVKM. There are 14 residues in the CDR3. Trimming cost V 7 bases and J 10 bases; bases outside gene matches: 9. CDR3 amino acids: CASTSGQDWSPLHF. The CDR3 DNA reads TGTGCCAGCACCTCGGGACAGGATTGGTCACCCCTCCACTTT.